Listed below are T cell receptor beta chains from one sample, sequenced in a study of T-cell memory formation after mild COVID-19. Each CDR3 protein is one row after TCRdb ran MiXCR on the 5' RACE reads. The sample carries fewer than 200,000 distinct CDR3 sequences, over 10% recorded once. Sequenced: PBMCs or a T cell subset sorted from them (not recorded which). The receptor set was obtained from a man in his late teens or twenties who had mild COVID-19 (a few samples of this study predate the infection). Cell type and time point are not known. Both conserved end residues are part of each CDR3. The D gene is left open where the match is weak. Clone size is given for some rows only: seen once, a few or many times, or a class if the clone is expanded.

clone_size	v_call	j_call	d_call	cdr3_nt	cdr3_aa
NA	TRBV7-2	TRBJ2-2	TRBD2	TGTGCCAGCGGCTTAGCGGGTGGTATCACCGGGGAGCTGTTTTTT	CASGLAGGITGELFF
many	TRBV5-1	TRBJ1-1	TRBD1	TGCGCCAGCAGCCTCCGACAGGGGCGAACTGAAGCTTTCTTT	CASSLRQGRTEAFF
few	TRBV20-1	TRBJ1-3	NA	TGCAGTGCTAGTTCCTCTGGAAACACCATATATTTT	CSASSSGNTIYF
NA	TRBV5-1	TRBJ1-2	TRBD1	TGCGCCAGCAGCCCGGGACAGAGGGAGAACTATGGCTACACCTTC	CASSPGQRENYGYTF
many	TRBV7-2	TRBJ2-3	NA	TGTGCCAGCAGTAGGACCCTGGTCGTCACAGATACGCAGTATTTT	CASSRTLVVTDTQYF
few	TRBV27	TRBJ2-1	NA	TGTGCCAGCCTCGCCCCTGAGTCCGCCTACAATGAGCAGTTCTTC	CASLAPESAYNEQFF
NA	TRBV5-1	TRBJ1-1	NA	TGCGCCAGCAGCTTGGCCCTCGGTTTGGAAATCACTGAAGCTTTCTTT	CASSLALGLEITEAFF
once	TRBV7-9	TRBJ2-5	NA	TGTGCCAGCAGCCATTGGGGACTGGAAGAGACCCAGTACTTC	CASSHWGLEETQYF
few	TRBV12-3/TRBV12-4	TRBJ1-2	NA	TGTGCCAGCAGTTTACAAGGGGGCTACACCTTC	CASSLQGGYTF
few	TRBV15	TRBJ2-1	NA	TGTGCCACCAGCAGAGTCCTCGACAGGAAGAATGAGCAGTTCTTC	CATSRVLDRKNEQFF
few	TRBV6-2/TRBV6-3	TRBJ1-2	NA	TGTGCCAGCAGTTACAGTCCACTCCGGGCGGTCTACGGCTACACCTTC	CASSYSPLRAVYGYTF
few	TRBV9	TRBJ2-2	NA	TGTGCCAGCAGCGTGGGAACCCGACAGACCGGGGAGCTGTTTTTT	CASSVGTRQTGELFF
few	TRBV6-5	TRBJ2-3	TRBD2	TGTGCCAGCGGTGGGGAGGGTACGCAGTATTTT	CASGGEGTQYF
NA	TRBV18	TRBJ1-5	TRBD1	TGTGCCAGCTCAGCGGGACAGGGGACGGATCAGCCCCAGCATTTT	CASSAGQGTDQPQHF
NA	TRBV7-2	TRBJ2-5	TRBD1	TGTGCCAGCAGCGGCCTAACCGGGACAGGGTCGATGGAGACCCAGTACTTC	CASSGLTGTGSMETQYF
many	TRBV20-1	TRBJ2-3	NA	TGCAGTGCTAGGCGGGGGTCAGGGGGCCCCGCCACAGATACGCAGTATTTT	CSARRGSGGPATDTQYF
NA	TRBV9	TRBJ1-5	NA	TGTGCCAGCAGCGCCGCGTACGATGGGCCCCAGCATTTT	CASSAAYDGPQHF
NA	TRBV7-2	TRBJ1-1	TRBD1	TGTGCCAGCAGCTTATATCGGGACAGGGGTTGGTACACTGAAGCTTTCTTT	CASSLYRDRGWYTEAFF
NA	TRBV25-1	TRBJ2-3	NA	TGTGCCAGCGCCGGGGACTGGGACTCCGCAGATACGCAGTATTTT	CASAGDWDSADTQYF
NA	TRBV6-2/TRBV6-3	TRBJ1-6	NA	TGTGCCAGCAGACGACAGGTTGTCTCACCCCTCCACTTT	CASRRQVVSPLHF
NA	TRBV5-5	TRBJ2-1	NA	TGTGCCAGCAGCCTCGCGGGGCAAAATGAGCAGTTCTTC	CASSLAGQNEQFF
NA	TRBV29-1	TRBJ2-3	TRBD1	TGCAGCGCCCTGGGACAGAATACGCAGTATTTT	CSALGQNTQYF
NA	TRBV20-1	TRBJ1-2	NA	TGCAGTGCCAGGGGAGGCAGGACTTGGGACCTGGATGGCTACACCTTC	CSARGGRTWDLDGYTF
many	TRBV4-1	TRBJ1-2	NA	TGCGCCAGCAGCCAAGTCTTCCCTTTGTTCGGGAATATCGGTGCGGGCTACACCTTC	CASSQVFPLFGNIGAGYTF
NA	TRBV9	TRBJ1-3	NA	TGTGCCAGCAGCGTAGAAGGACTGGCTGGAAACACCATATATTTT	CASSVEGLAGNTIYF
few	TRBV7-7	TRBJ2-2	NA	TGTGCTAGCAGCTTTGCGGGACAGAGTACCGGGGAGCTGTTTTTT	CASSFAGQSTGELFF
few	TRBV7-3	TRBJ2-5	NA	TGTGCCAGCAGCCCGTCGGGCCACGGGGAGACCCAGTACTTC	CASSPSGHGETQYF
few	TRBV12-3/TRBV12-4	TRBJ1-1	NA	TGTGCCAGCAGTTTCAGTGACTGGGGCACTGAAGCTTTCTTT	CASSFSDWGTEAFF
few	TRBV29-1	TRBJ2-3	TRBD1	TGCAGCGTCTCAGGGGGCTGGAGCACAGATACGCAGTATTTT	CSVSGGWSTDTQYF
few	TRBV7-2	TRBJ2-3	TRBD2	TGTGCCAGCAGCGGGATCGGGGGGTTTCGTTACACAGATACGCAGTATTTT	CASSGIGGFRYTDTQYF
few	TRBV6-5	TRBJ1-3	TRBD1	TGTGCCAGCAGCAGGGACAGGGTGGTTGGAAACACCATATATTTT	CASSRDRVVGNTIYF
many	TRBV7-3	TRBJ2-1	NA	TGTGCCAGCAGCTTAATGGCGGGGGCTCCCAATGAGCAGTTCTTC	CASSLMAGAPNEQFF
few	TRBV5-6	TRBJ1-2	NA	TGTGCCAGCAGCTTGGCCTTTGGGGCCTATGGCTACACCTTC	CASSLAFGAYGYTF
NA	TRBV27	TRBJ2-3	TRBD1	TGTGCCAGCAGTTTCCCTCTGGACAGGGAAAGCACAGATACGCAGTATTTT	CASSFPLDRESTDTQYF
few	TRBV3-1	TRBJ2-7	NA	TGTGCCAGCAGCCAAGATGGAAGGGGGGCCTACGAGCAGTACTTC	CASSQDGRGAYEQYF
NA	TRBV20-1	TRBJ1-6	NA	TGCAGTGCTTATGGAACCCCTAATTCACCCCTCCACTTT	CSAYGTPNSPLHF
NA	TRBV7-2	TRBJ1-1	NA	TGTGCCAGCAGCTTAAGAGAGGGCTGGAACACTGAAGCTTTCTTT	CASSLREGWNTEAFF
few	TRBV2	TRBJ2-3	NA	TGTGCCAGCAGTGGCCAGGGCTACACAGATACGCAGTATTTT	CASSGQGYTDTQYF
NA	TRBV18	TRBJ1-2	TRBD1	TGTGCCAGCTCGCTCCTCCTTCCCGGGACAGAATCTGGCTATGGCTACACCTTC	CASSLLLPGTESGYGYTF
NA	TRBV12-3/TRBV12-4	TRBJ1-4	NA	TGTGCCAGCAGTCCGTGGGGGAGTGGTGAAAAACTGTTTTTT	CASSPWGSGEKLFF
few	TRBV6-5	TRBJ2-1	TRBD1	TGTGCCAGCAGTTATTGGCAGGGGGCCTACAATGAGCAGTTCTTC	CASSYWQGAYNEQFF
NA	TRBV4-3	TRBJ1-1	NA	TGCGCCAGCAGCCAAGATCCCTATCCGGACACTGAAGCTTTCTTT	CASSQDPYPDTEAFF
NA	TRBV2	TRBJ1-2	NA	TGTGCCAGCAGCGGGGCAGGGCGCTATGGCTACACCTTC	CASSGAGRYGYTF
few	TRBV12-3/TRBV12-4	TRBJ2-3	NA	TGTGCCAGCAGCGAAATTGAGGGGGATACGCAGTATTTT	CASSEIEGDTQYF
NA	TRBV5-1	TRBJ1-1	TRBD1	TGCGCCAGCAGCCCGGCGGACAGGGGGCCCACTGAAGCTTTCTTT	CASSPADRGPTEAFF